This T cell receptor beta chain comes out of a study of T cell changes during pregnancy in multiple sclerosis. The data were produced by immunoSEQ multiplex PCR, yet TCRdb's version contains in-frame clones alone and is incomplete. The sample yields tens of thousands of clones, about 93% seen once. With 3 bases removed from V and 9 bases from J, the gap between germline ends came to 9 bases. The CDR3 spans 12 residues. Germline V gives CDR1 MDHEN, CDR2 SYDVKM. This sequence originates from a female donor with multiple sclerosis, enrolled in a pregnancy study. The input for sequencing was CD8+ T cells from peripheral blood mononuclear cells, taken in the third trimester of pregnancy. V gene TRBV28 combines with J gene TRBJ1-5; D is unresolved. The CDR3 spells CASSFRSSPQHF. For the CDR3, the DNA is TGTGCCAGCAGTTTTAGGAGCTCGCCCCAGCATTTT.